The 4 T cell receptor beta chains listed next were all sequenced from one sample in a study of CD8 T cells in ankylosing spondylitis. TCRdb reanalysed the 5' RACE reads using MiXCR and keeps one entry per CDR3 protein. Seen here are approximately 260,000 distinct CDR3 sequences, roughly 8.6% observed once, and the top ten hold nearly 7%. The sample taken for sequencing was blood, either unsorted or a sorted T cell fraction (not recorded which). These receptors originate from a male donor with ankylosing spondylitis or in good health (not recorded which).

This clonotype was seen only a few times. The chain has TRBV20-1 and TRBJ2-1, with 10 bases aligning to TRBD1. V was clipped by 6 bases and J by 6 bases; unmatched bases: 2. The CDR3 covers 12 residues. Germline V lookup: CDR1 DFQATT, CDR2 SNEGSKA (reference sequence). In DNA, the CDR3 is TGCAGTGCAGGACAGGGGGGCAATGAGCAGTTCTTC. It codes for CSAGQGGNEQFF.

In its sample, this clonotype was seen many times. V and J are TRBV29-1 and TRBJ1-2; D gene uncertain. The CDR3 covers 13 residues. V was cut by 3 bases and J by 3 bases, with 11 bases left in between. The germline V gene has CDR1 SQVTM and CDR2 ANQGSEA. The CDR3 DNA follows: TGCAGCGTTGATGAAGGGAATGACTATGGCTACACCTTC. This encodes CSVDEGNDYGYTF. Complete variable domain (other parts from reference TRBV29-1 and TRBJ1-2): SAVISQKPSRDICQRGTSLTIQCQVDSQVTMMFWYRQQPGQSLTLIATANQGSEATYESGFVIDKFPISRPNLTFSTLTVSNMSPEDSSIYLCSVDEGNDYGYTFGSGTRLTVV.

This clonotype was observed at least ten times. The chain employs TRBV5-1 and TRBJ2-1; no firm D call. The CDR3 has 14 amino acids. The germline V gene has CDR1 SGHRS and CDR2 YFSETQ. The V and J ends lost 1 base and 6 bases respectively, with 11 bases between them. CDR3 DNA sequence: TGCGCCAGCAGCTTGTCAGGTAGATCCAATGAGCAGTTCTTC. Protein: CASSLSGRSNEQFF.

J is TRBJ1-6 and V is TRBV7-2, with 7 bases identical to TRBD1. V was pared by 1 base and J by 5 bases, with 5 bases of the junction left unmatched. CDR1 SGHTA and CDR2 FQGNSA come from the germline V gene. There are 16 residues in the CDR3. The CDR3 region has the DNA TGTGCCAGCAGCTTAGGGGGGGACAGCGATAATTCACCCCTCCACTTT. Translating it yields CASSLGGDSDNSPLHF.